There are a few counts of the clone carrying this TCR beta chain. This CDR3 region has 16 residues. Germline CDR1 is ENHRY and CDR2 is SYGVKD. Losses at the gene ends were 10 bases for V and 4 bases for J; bases not matched to a gene: 15. This sample was taken from a study of T cell clones after liver transplantation. The data were produced by immunoSEQ multiplex PCR, yet TCRdb's version contains in-frame clones alone and is incomplete. The sample has roughly 50,000 clones; 65% to 85% are singletons. The sample was CD4+ T cells from blood, taken before liver transplant. The chain links TRBV10-3 to TRBJ1-2, with 10 bases lining up with TRBD1. This TCR came from a human donor who received a liver transplant. CDR3 sequence reads: CATQWDRGVAGYGYTF. The CDR3 nucleotides read TGTGCCACGCAGTGGGACAGGGGAGTGGCTGGCTATGGCTACACCTTC.